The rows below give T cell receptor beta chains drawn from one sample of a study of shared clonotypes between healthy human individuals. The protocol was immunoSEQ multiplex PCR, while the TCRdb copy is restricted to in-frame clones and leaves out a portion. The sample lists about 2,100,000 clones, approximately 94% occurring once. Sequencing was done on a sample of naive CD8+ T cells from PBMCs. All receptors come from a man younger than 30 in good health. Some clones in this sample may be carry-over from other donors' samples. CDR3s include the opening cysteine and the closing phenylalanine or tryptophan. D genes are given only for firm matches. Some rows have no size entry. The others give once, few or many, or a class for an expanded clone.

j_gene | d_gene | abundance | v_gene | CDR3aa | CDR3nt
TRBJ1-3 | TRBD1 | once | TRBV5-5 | CASSYHRDRGNTIYF | TGTGCCAGCAGCTATCACCGGGACAGGGGAAACACCATATATTTT
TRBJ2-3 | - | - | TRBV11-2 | CASSFSFRSEDTQYF | TGTGCCAGCAGCTTTAGCTTCAGGTCAGAGGATACGCAGTATTTT
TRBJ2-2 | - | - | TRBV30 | CAWMDGSWGGELFF | TGTGCCTGGATGGACGGGTCTTGGGGCGGGGAGCTGTTTTTT
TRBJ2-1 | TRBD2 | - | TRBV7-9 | CASSPSGGYNEQFF | TGTGCCAGCAGCCCTTCGGGGGGATACAATGAGCAGTTCTTC
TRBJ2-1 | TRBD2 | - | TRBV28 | CASADALAGFYNEQFF | TGTGCCAGCGCCGACGCCCTAGCGGGTTTTTACAATGAGCAGTTCTTC
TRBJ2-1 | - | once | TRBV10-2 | CASRGTLPPYNEQFF | TGCGCCAGCAGGGGGACACTCCCCCCCTACAATGAGCAGTTCTTC
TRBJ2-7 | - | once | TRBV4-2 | CASSQDRVAYEQYF | TGTGCCAGCAGCCAAGACAGGGTAGCCTACGAGCAGTACTTC
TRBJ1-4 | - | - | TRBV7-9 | CASRLGDHEKLFF | TGTGCCAGCAGGCTGGGAGACCATGAAAAACTGTTTTTT
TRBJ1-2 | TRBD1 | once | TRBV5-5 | CASSRLARGQGTGYTF | TGTGCCAGCAGCCGGTTGGCTCGTGGACAGGGGACTGGCTACACCTTC
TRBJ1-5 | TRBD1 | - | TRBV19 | CASSMIFQADRVFQPQHF | TGTGCCAGTAGTATGATCTTTCAGGCGGACAGGGTTTTTCAGCCCCAGCATTTT
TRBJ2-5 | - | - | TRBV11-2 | CASSLQGEETQYF | TGTGCCAGCAGCTTACAGGGAGAAGAGACCCAGTACTTC
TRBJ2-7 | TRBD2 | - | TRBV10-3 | CAISESHPRRAGEGTSYEQYF | TGTGCCATCAGTGAGTCGCACCCCCGGCGAGCGGGAGAGGGGACCTCCTACGAGCAGTACTTC
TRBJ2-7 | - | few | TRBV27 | CASSYRSSYEQYF | TGTGCCAGCAGTTACCGGAGCTCCTACGAGCAGTACTTC
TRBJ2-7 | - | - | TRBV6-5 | CASSYSGDEQYF | TGTGCCAGCAGTTACTCAGGTGACGAGCAGTACTTC
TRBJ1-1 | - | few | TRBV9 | CASSVAGTNTEAFF | TGTGCCAGCAGCGTCGCGGGAACAAACACTGAAGCTTTCTTT
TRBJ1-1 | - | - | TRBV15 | CATSLGAHFTEAFF | TGTGCCACCAGCCTTGGGGCTCATTTTACTGAAGCTTTCTTT
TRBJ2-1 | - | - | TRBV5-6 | CASSLASGNEQFF | TGTGCCAGCAGCTTGGCCTCTGGCAATGAGCAGTTCTTC
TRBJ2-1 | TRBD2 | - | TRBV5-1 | CASSLDGGGSDEQFF | TGCGCCAGCAGCCTGGATGGCGGGGGATCGGATGAGCAGTTCTTC
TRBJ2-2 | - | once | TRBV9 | CASSADGTRITGELFF | TGTGCCAGCAGCGCGGACGGGACCCGGATCACCGGGGAGCTGTTTTTT
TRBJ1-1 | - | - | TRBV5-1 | CASGVGVWTLNTEAFF | TGCGCCAGCGGGGTGGGAGTTTGGACCTTGAACACTGAAGCTTTCTTT
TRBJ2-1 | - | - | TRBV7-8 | CASSQTVAIAGNEQFF | TGTGCCAGCAGCCAAACGGTAGCGATAGCCGGCAATGAGCAGTTCTTC
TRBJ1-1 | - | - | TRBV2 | CASSSPNPNTEAFF | TGTGCCAGCAGCTCCCCGAACCCGAACACTGAAGCTTTCTTT
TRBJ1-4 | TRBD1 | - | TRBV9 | CASSVGTGLSEKLFF | TGTGCCAGCAGCGTAGGGACAGGGCTGAGTGAAAAACTGTTTTTT
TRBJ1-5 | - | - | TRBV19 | CASSITGSPNQPQHF | TGTGCCAGTAGTATCACCGGGTCCCCCAATCAGCCCCAGCATTTT
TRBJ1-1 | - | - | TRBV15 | CATSKAGPRNTEAFF | TGTGCCACCAGCAAGGCGGGACCCCGGAACACTGAAGCTTTCTTT
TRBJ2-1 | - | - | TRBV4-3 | CASSPNPWNEQFF | TGCGCCAGCAGCCCGAACCCATGGAATGAGCAGTTCTTC
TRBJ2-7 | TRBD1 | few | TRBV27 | CASSWGTGAYEQYF | TGTGCCAGCAGTTGGGGGACAGGAGCCTACGAGCAGTACTTC